One T cell receptor beta chain is described in this entry. This entry is derived from a study of molecular identifiers for immune sequencing clone quantification. The authors gated naive CD8 T cells as CD8+CD4-CCR7+CD45RA+ for sorting. From the PCR reads, TCRdb called clonotypes with MiXCR, one entry per CDR3 protein. The table shows over 300,000 distinct CDR3 sequences, with about a quarter occurring only once. This CDR3 spans 16 amino acids. V was clipped by 5 bases and J by 0 bases, with 15 bases between them. Germline CDR1 reads SGHTA; CDR2 reads FQGNSA. The genes are TRBV7-2 and TRBJ2-3; D is possibly TRBD2 (5 bases). This TCR derives from a human donor in good health. Some libraries in this study had Jurkat cell RNA spiked in. The sequencing input was naive CD8+ T cells from blood, with Jurkat cell RNA spiked in. The subset here: FACS-sorted CD8+CD4-CCR7+CD45RA+ naive T cells. CDR3 sequence: CASSRTWPSSTDTQYF. In DNA form, the CDR3 reads TGTGCCAGCAGCCGAACCTGGCCTAGCAGCACAGATACGCAGTATTTT.